The 8 T cell receptor beta chains listed next were all sequenced from one sample in a study of blood T cell repertoires in COVID-19. Sequencing used immunoSEQ multiplex PCR; TCRdb keeps in-frame clones, though not all of them. The sample lists roughly 65,000 clones; over 85% were seen once. Sequencing used peripheral blood. Receptors were obtained from an older man with active COVID-19.

The chain uses TRBV24-1 and TRBJ2-7; TRBD1 is a possible D gene (6 bases). Trimming took off 8 bases at V and 10 bases at J, with 14 bases between the two ends. The CDR3 consists of 11 residues. Germline CDR1 KGHDR, CDR2 SFDVKD. For the CDR3, the DNA is TGTGCCACCAATTCCCCGACAGGCCAGTACGTC. As protein: CATNSPTGQYV.

V is TRBV4-3 and J is TRBJ1-1, with a possible D match to TRBD1 (6 bases). Germline CDR1 reads LGHNA; CDR2 reads YSLEER. The CDR3 has 15 residues. Trimming cost V 4 bases and J 0 bases, with 12 bases left between them. CDR3 protein: CASSLNRAMNTEAFF. The CDR3 coding sequence is TGCGCCAGCAGCCTCAACAGGGCCATGAACACTGAAGCTTTCTTT.

This chain uses TRBV7-8 with TRBJ1-1; tentatively, D is TRBD1 (6 bases). V was pared by 6 bases and J by 2 bases, with 13 bases between. Germline values: CDR1 SGHVS, CDR2 FQNEAQ. CDR3 size: 14 residues. The CDR3 region has the DNA TGTGCCAGCAGGCAACCGGGACAAAACACTGAAGCTTTCTTT. It specifies CASRQPGQNTEAFF.

This sequence joins TRBV29-1 and TRBJ2-4, with 12 bases identical to TRBD2. The CDR3 length is 17 residues. The junction had 16 bases not matched to a gene; V was cut back by 6 bases and J by 7 bases. Germline CDR1 SQVTM, CDR2 ANQGSEA. Written as DNA, the CDR3 is TGCAGCGTCACCACCCGCCGCACTAGCGGGGGGAGCAACATTCAGTACTTC. Amino acids: CSVTTRRTSGGSNIQYF.

This chain connects TRBV11-2 to TRBJ2-7, with TRBD1 matching 12 bases. The trim removed 5 bases at V and 7 bases at J, leaving 18 bases unmatched. CDR1 is SGHAT and CDR2 is FQNNGV in the germline V gene. CDR3 size: 18 residues. This chain's CDR3 is CASSPKGVWGQGAGEQYV. The CDR3 nucleotides read TGTGCCAGCAGCCCCAAGGGGGTGTGGGGACAGGGGGCAGGGGAGCAGTACGTC.

The J gene is TRBJ2-3, the V gene TRBV20-1; D remains unclear. CDR3 length: 11 amino acids. Trimming shortened V by 3 bases and J by 4 bases, and 5 bases separated the two germline ends. The V gene's germline CDR1 is DFQATT and CDR2 SNEGSKA (reference sequence). The CDR3 here is CSASLADTQYF. CDR3 in DNA: TGCAGTGCTAGTCTCGCAGATACGCAGTATTTT.

V is TRBV6-6 and J is TRBJ2-1; 7 positions agree with TRBD2. After removal of 1 base from V and 4 bases from J, the junction contained 4 bases not matched to a gene. The CDR3 is made up of 15 amino acids. From germline, CDR1 is MNHNY and CDR2 SVGAGI (reference sequence). The CDR3 loop is CASSYLRGKYNEQFF. The CDR3, as DNA: TGTGCCAGCAGTTACTTGCGGGGGAAGTACAATGAGCAGTTCTTC.

V gene TRBV29-1 combines with J gene TRBJ2-7; TRBD2 matches 15 bases. This CDR3 comprises 16 residues. J gave up 5 bases and V 7 bases, and 12 bases lay outside the gene matches. Germline V CDR1 and CDR2: SQVTM, ANQGSEA. CDR3 amino acids: CSAGPGLAGGLHEQYF. CDR3 coding DNA: TGCAGCGCCGGACCCGGACTAGCGGGGGGGCTCCACGAGCAGTACTTC.